There are a few counts of the clone carrying this TCR beta chain. Antigen specificity is unknown. Sequencing was performed with immunoSEQ multiplex PCR; in TCRdb, only in-frame clones are kept and a portion is missing. The data contain about 110,000 clones, 88% of them singletons. The sample originates from a study of T cell responses to AZD1222 COVID-19 vaccine. Whole-study results and caveats: Dominant at 160-218 and 743-854, vaccine-associated CD4 TCRs also spanned spike. It was only after the peak T cell response that any repertoires were sampled. A reported finding is that nearly half of spike-specific TCRs target unmutated variant regions.

The receptor comes from an adult in good health. Sample: peripheral blood, taken on day 0 of AZD1222 vaccination.

The CDR3 bases are TGTGCCATCGACTCCGGTCAGCAGACCACAGATACGCAGTATTTT. Translating it yields CAIDSGQQTTDTQYF. The chain combines TRBV10-3 with TRBJ2-3; D gene unclear. Per germline, CDR1 ENHRY and CDR2 SYGVKD. Trimming cost V 8 bases and J 2 bases, with 17 bases left between them. The CDR3 has 15 amino acids.